This TCR beta chain was found in a study of blood T cell repertoires in COVID-19 (dated by TCRdb to the early 2020s). Looking at the study overall: Samples covering the acute and convalescent phases of COVID-19 were provided by collaborators in the United States, Italy and Spain. The prospective study material was composed of cDNA or gDNA derived from T cells, B-cell-depleted T cells, or PBMCs. Deeply sampled blood TCRbeta repertoires from subjects exposed to, actively infected with, or recovered from COVID-19 were included in the dataset. The repertoires were released in a freely available public database intended as a resource for research on the immune response to SARS-CoV-2. The samples were drawn from the first 160 participants of the ongoing ImmuneRACE study and from more than 1,000 subjects provided by 6 global collaborators. Sample metadata almost always included a de-identified subject ID, COVID-19 status, age in years and sex. Where available, HLA class I and class II types were obtained from metadata supplied by the sample provider rather than from assay-based typing. The full study reports these points: The amount of clinical and demographic metadata varied by source and participant and was provided uncurated.

As for this clone: This receptor's antigen is unknown. The sample holds no much larger clone one base away, and base qualities are not on file. Other DNA sequences within the sample encode an identical CDR3.

The immunoSEQ Assay, a bias-controlled multiplex PCR, was used to amplify TCRbeta CDR3 regions from genomic DNA. As for how the authors treated the data: The number of nucleated cells in each sample was estimated from the amplification of reference gene primers within the assay. Sequence reads were collapsed and filtered to measure the absolute abundance of every unique TCRbeta CDR3 rearrangement. For each sample, productive Simpson clonality was calculated as the square root of Simpson's diversity index across productive rearrangements. Entries here come from immuneACCESS through TCRdb and include only in-frame sequences with V and J called. Some clones fail to appear in such tables; in the studies checked, an unresolved V gene covers under half of the shortfall, and the cause of the remainder is unknown. D and trimming were read from the DNA, whereas the V and J calls and clone size are those reported in that table. Present in this sample are 70,000 or so clones, roughly 79% of which were seen just once. Together, the top ten hold approximately 15% of the sample.

Germline trimming amounts to 3 bases on V and 0 bases on J, with 2 as the count of junction bases outside the gene matches. The CDR3 runs 15 amino acids, cysteine and phenylalanine included. CDR3 DNA only is kept here, 45 bases in frame from base 1. The germline V gene encodes CDR1 SGDLS and CDR2 YYNGEE. Each collaborating institution followed its own protocols to collect whole blood in K2EDTA tubes. Collaborator samples were shipped for TCRbeta analysis as frozen whole blood, isolated PBMCs, or DNA extracted from either sample type. The TCR comes from a man between 60 and 70 years old with acute or convalescent COVID-19. The rearrangement joined TRBV9 to TRBJ2-1; TRBD2 lines up with 8 middle nucleotides. Material: peripheral blood. The DNA sequence reads TGTGCCAGCAGCGCAACTAGCGGCTCCTACAATGAGCAGTTCTTC. This translates into CASSATSGSYNEQFF. Supplemented by the reference TRBV9 and TRBJ2-1 proteins around the CDR3, the complete variable domain is DSGVTQTPKHLITATGQRVTLRCSPRSGDLSVYWYQQSLDQGLQFLIQYYNGEERAKGNILERFSAQQFPDLHSELNLSSLELGDSALYFCASSATSGSYNEQFFGPGTRLTVL.